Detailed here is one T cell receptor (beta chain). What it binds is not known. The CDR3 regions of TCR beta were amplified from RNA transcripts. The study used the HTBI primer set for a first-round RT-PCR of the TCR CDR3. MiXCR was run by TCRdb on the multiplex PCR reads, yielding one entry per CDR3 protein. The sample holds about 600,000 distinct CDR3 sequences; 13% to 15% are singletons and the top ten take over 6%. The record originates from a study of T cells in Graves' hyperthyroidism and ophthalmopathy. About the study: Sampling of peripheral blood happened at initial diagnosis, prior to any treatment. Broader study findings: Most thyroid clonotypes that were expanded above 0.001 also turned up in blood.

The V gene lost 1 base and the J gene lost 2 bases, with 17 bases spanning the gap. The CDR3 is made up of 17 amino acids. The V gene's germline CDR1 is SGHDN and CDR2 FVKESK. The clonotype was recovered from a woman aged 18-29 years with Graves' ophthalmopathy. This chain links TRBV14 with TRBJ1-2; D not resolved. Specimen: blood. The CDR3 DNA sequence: TGTGCCAGCAGCCAAGGGGCTCATAAGCCGTTGAACTATGGCTACACCTTC. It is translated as CASSQGAHKPLNYGYTF.